These T cell receptor beta chains were read from a single sample in a study of ipilimumab plus nivolumab after autologous stem cell transplantation. Produced via immunoSEQ multiplex PCR; TCRdb's table is partial and in-frame only. The sample holds 77,000 or so clones, over 80% seen once. Sequencing was performed on PBMCs, taken in a trial of ipilimumab plus nivolumab as post-transplant consolidation. These receptors were collected from a male donor with diffuse large B-cell lymphoma. Both conserved end residues are part of each CDR3. The D gene is left open where the match is weak. Clone size appears in some rows only: once, few, many, or a class for an expanded clone.

CDR3 DNA: TGTGCCAGCAGCTTAACAGAGACCCAGTACTTC
CDR3 protein: CASSLTETQYF
D gene: NA
V gene: TRBV7-2
clone size: NA
CDR3 length: 11
J gene: TRBJ2-5

CDR3 DNA: TGTGCCAGCAGCTTGGCTGGGACAGGGGGGGAAGCTTTCTTT
CDR3 protein: CASSLAGTGGEAFF
D gene: TRBD1
V gene: TRBV7-9
clone size: NA
CDR3 length: 14
J gene: TRBJ1-1

CDR3 DNA: TGTGCCAGCAGTTACAATGAGGAATCCCACTCCTACGAGCAGTACTTC
CDR3 protein: CASSYNEESHSYEQYF
D gene: NA
V gene: TRBV6-5
clone size: NA
CDR3 length: 16
J gene: TRBJ2-7

CDR3 DNA: TGTGCTAGTGGTTTAGGGGATCCTCTGGCCAGGGAGCTGTTTTTT
CDR3 protein: CASGLGDPLARELFF
D gene: NA
V gene: TRBV12-5
clone size: NA
CDR3 length: 15
J gene: TRBJ2-2

CDR3 DNA: TGTGCCATCAGTGCCGGGACCGTAGTTGAGACCCAGTACTTC
CDR3 protein: CAISAGTVVETQYF
D gene: NA
V gene: TRBV10-3
clone size: NA
CDR3 length: 14
J gene: TRBJ2-5

CDR3 DNA: TGTGCCAGCAGCGTATGGACTAGCGACACCTACGAGCAGTACTTC
CDR3 protein: CASSVWTSDTYEQYF
D gene: TRBD2
V gene: TRBV11-2
clone size: NA
CDR3 length: 15
J gene: TRBJ2-7

CDR3 DNA: TGTGCCAGCAGACATTCGGGGGCCATGGACGAGACCCAGTACTTC
CDR3 protein: CASRHSGAMDETQYF
D gene: NA
V gene: TRBV5-6
clone size: once
CDR3 length: 15
J gene: TRBJ2-5

CDR3 DNA: TGTGCCAGCAGCCTAAATGTGGGAAGGGGAACCGGGGAGCTGTTTTTT
CDR3 protein: CASSLNVGRGTGELFF
D gene: NA
V gene: TRBV7-6
clone size: NA
CDR3 length: 16
J gene: TRBJ2-2

CDR3 DNA: TGTGCCAGCTCACTGGGACAAGTTAACACCGGGGAGCTGTTTTTT
CDR3 protein: CASSLGQVNTGELFF
D gene: NA
V gene: TRBV18
clone size: NA
CDR3 length: 15
J gene: TRBJ2-2

CDR3 DNA: TGTGCCAGCAGCTTAGATCTTAGGACAGGGGGCGCGAGGGAGACCCAGTACTTC
CDR3 protein: CASSLDLRTGGARETQYF
D gene: TRBD1
V gene: TRBV7-2
clone size: NA
CDR3 length: 18
J gene: TRBJ2-5

CDR3 DNA: TGTGCCAGCAGTCAAGTGGGGTTGTCCTACGAGCAGTACTTC
CDR3 protein: CASSQVGLSYEQYF
D gene: NA
V gene: TRBV4-2
clone size: once
CDR3 length: 14
J gene: TRBJ2-7

CDR3 DNA: TGTGCCAGCTCTCCGGACAGGGGAAACACTGAAGCTTTCTTT
CDR3 protein: CASSPDRGNTEAFF
D gene: TRBD1
V gene: TRBV18
clone size: few
CDR3 length: 14
J gene: TRBJ1-1

CDR3 DNA: TGTGCCAGCAGTCTTTCCGGGACTAGCGGGGGGGCGCATGAGCAGTTCTTC
CDR3 protein: CASSLSGTSGGAHEQFF
D gene: TRBD2
V gene: TRBV28
clone size: NA
CDR3 length: 17
J gene: TRBJ2-1

CDR3 DNA: TGTGCCAGCAGCTTGTACCTAGTTCTCTCCGAGCAGTACTTC
CDR3 protein: CASSLYLVLSEQYF
D gene: NA
V gene: TRBV5-6
clone size: NA
CDR3 length: 14
J gene: TRBJ2-7

CDR3 DNA: TGTGCCAGCAGTGAAGCGCGACAGGGGGTCCTTGCCCAGTACTTC
CDR3 protein: CASSEARQGVLAQYF
D gene: TRBD1
V gene: TRBV6-1
clone size: NA
CDR3 length: 15
J gene: TRBJ2-5

CDR3 DNA: TGTGCCAGCAGTTTATCTATTCGGGGTTCGGGACTGAGCACCGGGGAGCTGTTTTTT
CDR3 protein: CASSLSIRGSGLSTGELFF
D gene: NA
V gene: TRBV27
clone size: NA
CDR3 length: 19
J gene: TRBJ2-2

CDR3 DNA: TGTGCCAGTAGTGAGGGCCTAGCGGGGGGAAATGAGCAGTTCTTC
CDR3 protein: CASSEGLAGGNEQFF
D gene: TRBD2
V gene: TRBV19
clone size: NA
CDR3 length: 15
J gene: TRBJ2-1

CDR3 DNA: TGTGCCAGTAGTATACGCAGGAACACTGAAGCTTTCTTT
CDR3 protein: CASSIRRNTEAFF
D gene: NA
V gene: TRBV19
clone size: NA
CDR3 length: 13
J gene: TRBJ1-1

CDR3 DNA: TGCGCCAGCAGCCCCGGACTAGCGGGGGGAGCAGATACGCAGTATTTT
CDR3 protein: CASSPGLAGGADTQYF
D gene: TRBD2
V gene: TRBV4-1
clone size: NA
CDR3 length: 16
J gene: TRBJ2-3

CDR3 DNA: TGTGCCAGCAGCTTCAGTAGCGGCCGCTCCTACAATGAGCAGTTCTTC
CDR3 protein: CASSFSSGRSYNEQFF
D gene: NA
V gene: TRBV11-3
clone size: NA
CDR3 length: 16
J gene: TRBJ2-1

CDR3 DNA: TGTGCCATCAGTTGGAACACTGAAGCTTTCTTT
CDR3 protein: CAISWNTEAFF
D gene: NA
V gene: TRBV10-3
clone size: few
CDR3 length: 11
J gene: TRBJ1-1

CDR3 DNA: TGTGCCAGCAGTGTTGACAGGGGGAATCAGCCCCAGCATTTT
CDR3 protein: CASSVDRGNQPQHF
D gene: TRBD1
V gene: TRBV2
clone size: NA
CDR3 length: 14
J gene: TRBJ1-5

CDR3 DNA: TGTGCCAGCAGCGCTCCGGGACTAGCAGGCAATGAGCAGTTCTTC
CDR3 protein: CASSAPGLAGNEQFF
D gene: TRBD2
V gene: TRBV9
clone size: NA
CDR3 length: 15
J gene: TRBJ2-1

CDR3 DNA: TGCGCCAGCAGCCAAGGAGGCAGTCAAGAGACCCAGTACTTC
CDR3 protein: CASSQGGSQETQYF
D gene: NA
V gene: TRBV4-1
clone size: NA
CDR3 length: 14
J gene: TRBJ2-5

CDR3 DNA: TGTGCCAGCAGTTCCCAGGCGAATTCACCCCTCCACTTT
CDR3 protein: CASSSQANSPLHF
D gene: NA
V gene: TRBV2
clone size: NA
CDR3 length: 13
J gene: TRBJ1-6

CDR3 DNA: TGCAGTGCTAATATAGCACGCGAGCAGTACTTC
CDR3 protein: CSANIAREQYF
D gene: NA
V gene: TRBV20-1
clone size: NA
CDR3 length: 11
J gene: TRBJ2-7